What follows describes a single TCR beta chain. No antigen is known for it. J was trimmed by 6 bases and V by 10 bases; bases with no gene match: 12. From germline, CDR1 is ENHRY and CDR2 SYGVKD. The CDR3 consists of 13 residues. This specimen comes from a study of vaccination and CD4 T cells after COVID-19. On the study more broadly: Nasal swab PCR detected SARS-CoV-2 in convalescent patients, who comprised roughly 9 mild cases and one severe case. Four females and six males made up the convalescents, two of whom were Hispanic.

Time point given: late sampling 161 to 241 days after vaccination in three convalescent patients. Treatment meaning: approximately nine-day PBMC culture with coronavirus spike peptide pools or control peptides (ViraFEST assay). T cells were expanded with peptide pools, and expanded clonotypes were identified by TCR sequencing. The Oncomine TCR Beta short-read assay was what sequenced the DNA obtained from cultured CD4+ T cells. Via MiXCR, TCRdb re-called the PCR reads, giving one row per CDR3 protein. The table records over 20,000 distinct CDR3 sequences, about 35% of them present only once. Sequencing used CD4+ T cells from blood, cultured in vitro, obtained about 7 months after SARS-CoV-2 vaccination. The clonotype was recovered from a human donor who had recovered from COVID-19. V gene TRBV10-3 combines with J gene TRBJ2-7, with 7 bases that match TRBD1. Written as DNA, the CDR3 is TGTGCCACGCGCAATATACAGGGGACCGAGCAGTACTTC. Its protein product is CATRNIQGTEQYF.